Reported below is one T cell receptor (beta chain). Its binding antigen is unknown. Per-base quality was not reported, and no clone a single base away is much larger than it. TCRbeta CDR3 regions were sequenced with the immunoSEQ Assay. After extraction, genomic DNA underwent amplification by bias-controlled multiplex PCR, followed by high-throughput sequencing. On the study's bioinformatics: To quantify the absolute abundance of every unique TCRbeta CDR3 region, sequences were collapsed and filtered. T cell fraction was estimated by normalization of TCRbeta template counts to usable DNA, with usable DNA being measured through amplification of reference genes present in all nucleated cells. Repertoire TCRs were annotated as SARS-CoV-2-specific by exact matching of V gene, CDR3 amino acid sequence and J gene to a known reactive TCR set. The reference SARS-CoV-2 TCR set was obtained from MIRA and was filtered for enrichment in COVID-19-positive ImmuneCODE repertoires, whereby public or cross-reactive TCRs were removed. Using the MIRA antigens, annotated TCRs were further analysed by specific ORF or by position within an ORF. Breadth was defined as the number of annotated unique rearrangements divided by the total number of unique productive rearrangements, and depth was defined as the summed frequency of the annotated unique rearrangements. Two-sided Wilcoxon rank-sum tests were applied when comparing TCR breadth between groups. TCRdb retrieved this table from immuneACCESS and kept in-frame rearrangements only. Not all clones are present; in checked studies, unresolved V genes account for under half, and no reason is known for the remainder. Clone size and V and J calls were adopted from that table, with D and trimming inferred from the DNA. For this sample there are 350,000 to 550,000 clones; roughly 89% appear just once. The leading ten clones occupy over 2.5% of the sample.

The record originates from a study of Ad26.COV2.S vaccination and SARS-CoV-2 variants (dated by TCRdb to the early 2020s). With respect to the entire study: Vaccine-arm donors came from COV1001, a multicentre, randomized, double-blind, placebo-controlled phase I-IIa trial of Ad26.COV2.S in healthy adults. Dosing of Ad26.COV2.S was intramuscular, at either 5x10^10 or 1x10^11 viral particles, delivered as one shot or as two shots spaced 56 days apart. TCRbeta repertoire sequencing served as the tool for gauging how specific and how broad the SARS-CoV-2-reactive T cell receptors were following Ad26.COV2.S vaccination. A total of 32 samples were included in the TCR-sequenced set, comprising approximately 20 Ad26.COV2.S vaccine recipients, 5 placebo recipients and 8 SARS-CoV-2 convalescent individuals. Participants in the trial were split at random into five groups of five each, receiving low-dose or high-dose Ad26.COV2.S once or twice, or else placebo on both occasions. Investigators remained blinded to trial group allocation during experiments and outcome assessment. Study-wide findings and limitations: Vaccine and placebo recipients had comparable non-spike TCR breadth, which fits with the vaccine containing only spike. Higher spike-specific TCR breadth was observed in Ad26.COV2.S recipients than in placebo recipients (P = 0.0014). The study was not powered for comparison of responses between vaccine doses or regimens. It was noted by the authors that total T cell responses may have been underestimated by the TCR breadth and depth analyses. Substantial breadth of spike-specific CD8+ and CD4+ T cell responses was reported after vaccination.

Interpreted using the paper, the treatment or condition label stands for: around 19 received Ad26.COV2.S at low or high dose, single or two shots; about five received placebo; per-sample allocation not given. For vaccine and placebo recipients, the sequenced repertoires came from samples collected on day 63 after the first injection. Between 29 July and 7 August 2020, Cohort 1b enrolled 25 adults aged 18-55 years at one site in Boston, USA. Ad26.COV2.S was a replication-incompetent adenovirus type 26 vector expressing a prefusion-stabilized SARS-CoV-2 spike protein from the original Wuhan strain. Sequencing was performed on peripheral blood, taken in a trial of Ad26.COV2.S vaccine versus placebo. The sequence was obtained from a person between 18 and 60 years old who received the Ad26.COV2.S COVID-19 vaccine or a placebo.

The CDR3 here reads CSVAGFNTIYF. The DNA reads TGCAGCGTTGCCGGGTTTAACACCATATATTTT. The receptor chain draws on TRBV29-1 and TRBJ1-3; no confident D gene assignment can be made. The germline V gene sets CDR1 to SQVTM and CDR2 to ANQGSEA. The junction carries 8 bases between V and J, which are trimmed by 4 bases and 7 bases respectively. The CDR3 spans 11 residues, from the cysteine through the phenylalanine. CDR3 DNA is the only sequence kept; it has 33 bases, read in frame from the first base. The full variable domain, completed from the reference TRBV29-1 and TRBJ1-3 proteins outside the CDR3, reads SAVISQKPSRDICQRGTSLTIQCQVDSQVTMMFWYRQQPGQSLTLIATANQGSEATYESGFVIDKFPISRPNLTFSTLTVSNMSPEDSSIYLCSVAGFNTIYFGEGSWLTVV.